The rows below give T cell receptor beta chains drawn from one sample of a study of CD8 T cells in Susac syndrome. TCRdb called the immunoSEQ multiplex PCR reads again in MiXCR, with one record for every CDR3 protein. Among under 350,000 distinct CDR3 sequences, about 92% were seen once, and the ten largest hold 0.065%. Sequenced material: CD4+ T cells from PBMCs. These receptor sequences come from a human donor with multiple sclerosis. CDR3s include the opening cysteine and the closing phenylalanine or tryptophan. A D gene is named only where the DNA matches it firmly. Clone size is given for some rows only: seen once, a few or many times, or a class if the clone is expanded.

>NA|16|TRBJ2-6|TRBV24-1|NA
CATSDRGISGANALTF
TGTGCCACCAGTGACCGCGGAATCTCTGGGGCCAACGCCCTGACTTTC
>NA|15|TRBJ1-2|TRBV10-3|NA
CAISEPSRVLYGYTF
TGTGCCATCAGTGAACCGTCCAGGGTTCTTTATGGCTACACCTTC
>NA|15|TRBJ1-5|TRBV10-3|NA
CAISEGQVGGQPQHF
TGTGCCATCAGTGAGGGGCAGGTGGGGGGTCAGCCCCAGCATTTT
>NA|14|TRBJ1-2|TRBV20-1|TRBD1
CSASRDRGLYGYTF
TGCAGTGCTAGCCGGGACAGGGGTCTCTATGGCTACACCTTC
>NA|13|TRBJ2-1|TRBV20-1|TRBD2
CSAWTSGGDEQFF
TGCAGTGCTTGGACTAGCGGAGGGGATGAGCAGTTCTTC
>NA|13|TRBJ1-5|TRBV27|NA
CASSWARDQPQHF
TGTGCCAGCAGTTGGGCCCGCGATCAGCCCCAGCATTTT
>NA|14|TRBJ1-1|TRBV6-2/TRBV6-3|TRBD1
CASSQEGGNTEAFF
TGTGCCAGCAGTCAAGAAGGGGGCAACACTGAAGCTTTCTTT
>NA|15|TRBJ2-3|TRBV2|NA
CASSVEQVGTDTQYF
TGTGCCAGCAGTGTGGAGCAGGTGGGGACAGATACGCAGTATTTT
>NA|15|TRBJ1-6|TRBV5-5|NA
CASSSGGSLNSPLHF
TGTGCCAGCAGCTCGGGGGGGTCTCTTAATTCACCCCTCCACTTT
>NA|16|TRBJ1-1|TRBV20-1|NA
CSARKSSAGLATEAFF
TGCAGTGCTAGAAAATCGAGTGCGGGATTGGCCACTGAAGCTTTCTTT
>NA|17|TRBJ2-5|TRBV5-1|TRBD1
CASRKDRGYTNQETQYF
TGCGCCAGCAGAAAGGACAGGGGTTATACCAATCAAGAGACCCAGTACTTC
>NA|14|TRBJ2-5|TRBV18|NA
CASSPQDLMKTQYF
TGTGCCAGCTCACCACAGGACTTGATGAAGACCCAGTACTTC
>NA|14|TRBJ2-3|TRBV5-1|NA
CASSFSRLTDTQYF
TGCGCCAGCAGCTTCAGCCGTCTCACAGATACGCAGTATTTT
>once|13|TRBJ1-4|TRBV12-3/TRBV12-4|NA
CASRTRGGEKLFF
TGTGCCAGCAGGACACGAGGGGGTGAAAAACTGTTTTTT
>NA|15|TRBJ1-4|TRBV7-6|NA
CASSLALQPNEKLFF
TGTGCCAGCAGCTTAGCGCTTCAGCCTAATGAAAAACTGTTTTTT
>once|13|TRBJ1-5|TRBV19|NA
CASIGRVGQPQHF
TGTGCCAGTATAGGGAGAGTCGGGCAGCCCCAGCATTTT
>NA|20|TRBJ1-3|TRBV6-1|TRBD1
CASKRRGQAAVWGSGNTIYF
TGTGCCAGCAAAAGAAGGGGACAGGCGGCAGTCTGGGGCTCTGGAAACACCATATATTTT
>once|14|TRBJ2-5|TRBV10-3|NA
CAISDPVYQETQYF
TGTGCCATCAGTGACCCTGTGTACCAAGAGACCCAGTACTTC
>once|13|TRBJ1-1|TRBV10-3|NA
CAISGTAGTEAFF
TGTGCCATCAGTGGGACGGCGGGGACTGAAGCTTTCTTT
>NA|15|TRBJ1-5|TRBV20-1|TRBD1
CSASKGQGKNQPQHF
TGCAGTGCTTCTAAAGGACAGGGTAAAAATCAGCCCCAGCATTTT
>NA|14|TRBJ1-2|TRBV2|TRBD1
CATSVEQGASGYTF
TGTGCCACCTCCGTTGAGCAGGGGGCGAGTGGCTACACCTTC